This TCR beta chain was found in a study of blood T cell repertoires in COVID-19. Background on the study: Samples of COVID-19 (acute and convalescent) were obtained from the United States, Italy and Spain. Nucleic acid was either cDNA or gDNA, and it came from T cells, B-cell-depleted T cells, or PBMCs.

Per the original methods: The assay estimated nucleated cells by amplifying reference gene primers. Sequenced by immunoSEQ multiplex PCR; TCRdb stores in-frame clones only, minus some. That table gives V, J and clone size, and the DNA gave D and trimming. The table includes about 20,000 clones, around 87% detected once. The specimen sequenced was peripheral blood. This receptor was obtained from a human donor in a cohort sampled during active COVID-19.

The CDR3, as DNA: TGTGCCAGCAGTCGGACAGATAGCAATCAGCCCCAGCATTTT. Translating it yields CASSRTDSNQPQHF. The chain employs TRBV9 and TRBJ1-5; the D gene is possibly TRBD1 (6 bases). The CDR3 is 14 amino acids. From germline, CDR1 is SGDLS and CDR2 YYNGEE. V lost 5 bases, J lost 0 bases, and 9 bases lay in between.